A single sample is the source of the 2 T cell receptor beta chains below, sequenced in a study of blood T cell repertoires in COVID-19. The repertoire was sequenced with immunoSEQ multiplex PCR; TCRdb's copy has only in-frame clones and lacks some. Of roughly 80,000 clones listed, about 88% are singletons. Sequences were obtained from peripheral blood. These receptors all come from an elderly woman with acute or convalescent COVID-19.

This chain joins TRBV23-1 and TRBJ2-3, with 10 positions matching TRBD2. TRBV23-1 is labeled an ORF, and its function is uncertain. The ends lost 2 bases at V and 2 bases at J; junction bases unmatched: 19. This CDR3 is built from 21 residues. The CDR3 region is CASSQLPRLASGGPFTDTQYF. In nucleotides, the CDR3 is TGCGCCAGCAGTCAACTCCCCCGGTTGGCTAGCGGGGGACCATTCACAGATACGCAGTATTTT.

The chain employs TRBV11-3 and TRBJ2-2, with 8 positions matching TRBD1. J gave up 3 bases and V 5 bases, and 5 bases lay outside the gene matches. The CDR3 runs to 15 residues. Germline CDR1 is SGHNT and CDR2 is YENEEA. CDR3 amino acids: CASSVGQGDTGELFF. The CDR3 region has the DNA TGTGCCAGCAGCGTCGGACAGGGAGACACCGGGGAGCTGTTTTTT.